The next 12 T cell receptor beta chains were all read from a single sample in a study of cytomegalovirus exposure and HLA in healthy donors. The PCR used 60 Vbeta and 13 Jbeta primers. This table comes from immunoSEQ multiplex PCR, and its TCRdb copy is limited to in-frame clones, with some not included. The sample carries roughly 120,000 clones, around 70% recorded once. Specimen: PBMCs. The receptor source for this set is a woman aged 40 to 50 in good health and CMV-seronegative.

The V call is TRBV7-2, the J call TRBJ1-3; unclear D gene. Trimming removed 2 bases from V and 1 base from J, with 12 bases in between. The length of the CDR3 is 16 residues. CDR1 is SGHTA and CDR2 is FQGNSA in the germline V gene. This CDR3 reads CASSLFPRSSGNTIYF. The CDR3 DNA sequence: TGTGCCAGCAGCTTATTTCCGAGATCTTCTGGAAACACCATATATTTT.

This clone was observed a few times. The chain carries TRBV20-1 and TRBJ2-3; D gene ambiguous. The CDR3 consists of 11 residues. With 6 bases removed from V and 7 bases from J, the gap between germline ends came to 11 bases. The germline V gene has CDR1 DFQATT and CDR2 SNEGSKA (reference sequence). The CDR3 reads CSALPGYTQYF. In nucleotides, the CDR3 is TGCAGTGCCCTGCCAGGATATACGCAGTATTTT.

The chain couples TRBV7-9 to TRBJ2-5; 14 positions agree with TRBD2. Germline V lookup: CDR1 SEHNR, CDR2 FQNEAQ (reference sequence). V shed 1 base, J shed 4 bases, and the junction held 8 bases outside the gene matches. The CDR3 extends over 18 amino acids. The CDR3 reads CASSLGVLTSGRGETQYF. As DNA, the CDR3 is TGTGCCAGCAGCTTAGGAGTCCTGACTAGCGGGAGGGGAGAGACCCAGTACTTC. Drawing the rest from reference TRBV7-9 and TRBJ2-5, the complete variable domain is DTGVSQNPRHKITKRGQNVTFRCDPISEHNRLYWYRQTLGQGPEFLTYFQNEAQLEKSRLLSDRFSAERPKGSFSTLEIQRTEQGDSAMYLCASSLGVLTSGRGETQYFGPGTRLLVL.

V is TRBV5-5 and J is TRBJ2-1; 9 positions match TRBD2. CDR3 length equals 16 residues. Germline values: CDR1 SGHKS, CDR2 YYEKEE (reference sequence). The trim removed 4 bases at V and 3 bases at J, leaving 8 bases unmatched. The CDR3 DNA reads as TGTGCCAGCAGCCTTAGCGGGGGAGAGGTCTACAATGAGCAGTTCTTC. As protein: CASSLSGGEVYNEQFF.

J is TRBJ2-7 and V is TRBV11-2; 8 bases map to TRBD1. Trimming at V came to 8 bases and at J to 6 bases, leaving 6 bases not matched to a gene. Germline V gives CDR1 SGHAT, CDR2 FQNNGV. The CDR3 spans 12 residues. This CDR3 is CASGTGSGEQYF. The CDR3 region has the DNA TGTGCCAGCGGGACAGGTTCGGGCGAGCAGTACTTC.

The V and J genes are TRBV12-5 and TRBJ1-1, with TRBD1 matching 9 bases. CDR1 is LGHNT and CDR2 is FRNRAP in the germline V gene. J gave up 0 bases and V 4 bases, and 9 bases lay outside the gene matches. CDR3 size: 17 residues. This chain's CDR3 is CASGSDRGSTMNTEAFF. Written as DNA, the CDR3 is TGTGCTAGTGGTTCGGACAGGGGTAGTACCATGAACACTGAAGCTTTCTTT.

The V gene is TRBV1, the J gene TRBJ2-5; the table's D call of TRBD1 was not tested on the DNA. TRBV1 constitutes a pseudogene. The CDR3 spans 15 residues. The CDR3 DNA sequence: TGCACCAGCAGCCAAGATCGAGGGGGAGCAGAGACCCAGTACTTC. Translated, it gives CTSSQDRGGAETQYF.

The rearrangement links TRBV18 to TRBJ1-1, with 8 positions matching TRBD1. The CDR3 is 15 amino acids. The trim removed 6 bases at V and 5 bases at J, leaving 11 bases unmatched. Per the germline V gene, CDR1 is KGHSH and CDR2 is LQKENI. The CDR3: CASSPSTGAVTEAFF. DNA for the CDR3: TGTGCCAGCTCCCCTTCGACAGGGGCCGTTACTGAAGCTTTCTTT. Filled out from reference TRBV18 and TRBJ1-1, the complete variable domain reads NAGVMQNPRHLVRRRGQEARLRCSPMKGHSHVYWYRQLPEEGLKFMVYLQKENIIDESGMPKERFSAEFPKEGPSILRIQQVVRGDSAAYFCASSPSTGAVTEAFFGQGTRLTVV.

This sequence joins TRBV11-2 and TRBJ2-2, with D unclear. The germline V gene has CDR1 SGHAT and CDR2 FQNNGV. The CDR3 sequence is 14 residues long. With 4 bases removed from V and 4 bases from J, the gap between germline ends came to 10 bases. Written as DNA, the CDR3 is TGTGCCAGCAGCTCTAACTTCGGCACCGGGGAGCTGTTTTTT. Protein: CASSSNFGTGELFF.

The gene calls are TRBV7-2 and TRBJ1-3; 7 nucleotides align to TRBD1. Germline V CDR1 and CDR2: SGHTA, FQGNSA. The CDR3 is 15 amino acids. The junction had 7 bases not matched to a gene; V was cut back by 4 bases and J by 4 bases. The CDR3 spells CASSSLDRVGNTIYF. The CDR3 DNA follows: TGTGCCAGCAGCTCCCTCGACAGGGTCGGAAACACCATATATTTT. The whole variable domain, remainder taken from reference TRBV7-2 and TRBJ1-3, is GAGVSQSPSNKVTEKGKDVELRCDPISGHTALYWYRQSLGQGLEFLIYFQGNSAPDKSGLPSDRFSAERTGGSVSTLTIQRTQQEDSAVYLCASSSLDRVGNTIYFGEGSWLTVV.

In its sample, this clone was seen a few times. V gene TRBV12-5 combines with J gene TRBJ2-1, with 7 bases lining up with TRBD2. Looked up from germline, CDR1 is LGHNT and CDR2 is FRNRAP. The V gene end was trimmed by 6 bases and the J gene end by 1 base; junction bases not matched to a gene: 9. This CDR3 is 16 amino acids long. CDR3 DNA: TGTGCTAGTGGGCCGGGTGGCGGGGGATCCTACAATGAGCAGTTCTTC. This sequence encodes CASGPGGGGSYNEQFF.

The chain employs TRBV7-9 and TRBJ1-5, with D hard to call. The ends were cut back, 5 bases at V and 11 bases at J, with 13 bases in the middle. The CDR3 length is 12 residues. The germline V gene has CDR1 SEHNR and CDR2 FQNEAQ (reference sequence). This chain's CDR3 is CASSRDNWSQHF. The DNA of the CDR3 is TGTGCCAGCAGCAGAGACAATTGGTCCCAGCATTTT. The full variable domain, completed using reference TRBV7-9 and TRBJ1-5, is DTGVSQNPRHKITKRGQNVTFRCDPISEHNRLYWYRQTLGQGPEFLTYFQNEAQLEKSRLLSDRFSAERPKGSFSTLEIQRTEQGDSAMYLCASSRDNWSQHFGDGTRLSIL.